This T cell receptor (beta chain) emerged from a study of a mutant IDH1 vaccine in newly diagnosed glioma. Study overall: Most patients had radiochemotherapy with temozolomide before enrollment; others had one alone. Points from the study as a whole: There were vaccine-induced immune responses in under 95% of the patients.

Profiling relied on immunoSEQ multiplex PCR, and the TCRdb table lists in-frame clones only, not all of them. The table includes about 27,000 clones, roughly 82% detected once. Time point of the sample: week 35, safety follow-up. What each vaccine dose contained was 300 ug of mutant IDH1 20-mer peptide, accompanied by topical imiquimod. Across weeks 1, 3, 5, 7, 11, 15, 19 and 23, patients received a vaccination each time, eight in all. Germline V gives CDR1 SGHDT, CDR2 YYEEEE. The CDR3 is made up of 15 amino acids. V lost 3 bases, J lost 2 bases, and 3 bases stayed unmatched. Concerning this clone itself: The antigen remains unidentified.

The TCR sequence derives from a man aged 45-65 years with glioma. This chain uses TRBV5-6 with TRBJ2-1, with 9 nucleotides matching TRBD1. The material sequenced was PBMCs, taken from a glioma patient whose treatment included an IDH1 peptide vaccine. The CDR3 bases are TGTGCCAGCAGCTCCGGGACAGGGACCTACAATGAGCAGTTCTTC. Translating gives CASSSGTGTYNEQFF.